This T cell receptor beta chain was captured by sequencing in a study of T cells in Graves' hyperthyroidism and ophthalmopathy. Study conclusions and caveats: The model foresaw ophthalmopathy a median approximately 6.1 months prior to onset. Expanded thyroid clonotypes (above 0.001) were mostly also found in blood.

Uncontrolled infections, other autoimmune diseases, pregnancy or lactation led to exclusion of patients. This clonotype has just a few counts. What it recognizes is unknown. RNA transcripts served as the template for amplifying TCR beta CDR3 regions. A set of HTBI primers served as the primers for a first-round RT-PCR of the TCR CDR3. TCRdb re-derived calls from the multiplex PCR reads in MiXCR, one entry per CDR3 protein. Of approximately 590,000 distinct CDR3 sequences in the sample, 15% to 17% were seen once. Source material: blood. This receptor was identified in a woman in her twenties or thirties with Graves' hyperthyroidism.

CDR3 amino acids: CSARDRAASNEKLFF. The CDR3 nucleotides read TGCAGTGCTAGAGATCGGGCAGCTTCTAATGAAAAACTGTTTTTT. The J gene is TRBJ1-4, the V gene TRBV20-1; no reliable D call. The CDR3 has 15 residues. V shed 0 bases and J shed 3 bases, with 11 bases lying between them. Germline CDR1 and CDR2: DFQATT and SNEGSKA (reference sequence).